The clone carrying this T cell receptor beta chain was seen at least ten times. This specimen comes from a study of T cells of healthy individuals. Trimming cost V 5 bases and J 7 bases, with 18 bases left between them. Germline V gives CDR1 SGHAT, CDR2 FQDESV (reference sequence). This CDR3 contains 14 residues. TCRdb ran MiXCR on the 5' RACE reads and lists one entry per CDR3 protein. The profile shows tens of thousands of distinct CDR3 sequences, roughly 5% of them singletons. The sequence derives from a female donor in good health. The chain has TRBV11-1 and TRBJ2-7; D assignment may be TRBD1 or TRBD2 (5 bases each). This CDR3 reads CASSPGTVEGEQYF. For the CDR3, the DNA is TGTGCCAGCAGCCCGGGGACGGTCGAGGGGGAGCAGTACTTC.